These T cell receptor beta chains were read from a single sample in a study of blood T cell repertoires in COVID-19. Here immunoSEQ multiplex PCR was the method, and the copy in TCRdb shows in-frame clones only, minus some. The table lists around 60,000 clones, 85% of them singletons. Sequenced input: peripheral blood. The receptors derive from a man between 70 and 80 years old with acute or convalescent COVID-19. The CDR3 runs from the conserved cysteine through the conserved F or W. The order of the fields is clone size, J gene, V gene, D gene, CDR3 protein, CDR3 DNA. D genes are given only for firm matches. Some rows have no size entry. The others give once, few or many, or a class for an expanded clone.

- TRBJ1-2 TRBV4-2 TRBD1 CASSMDRGNYGYTF TGTGCCAGCAGCATGGACAGGGGGAACTATGGCTACACCTTC
- TRBJ2-3 TRBV3-1/TRBV3-2 - CASSTSRFTDTQYF TGTGCCAGCAGCACCTCTAGGTTCACAGATACGCAGTATTTT
- TRBJ1-5 TRBV24-1 - CATSAGVNQPQHF TGTGCCACCAGTGCAGGGGTCAATCAGCCCCAGCATTTT
- TRBJ1-2 TRBV28 TRBD1 CASSFSLTHPTGSHGYTF TGTGCCAGCAGTTTTTCCCTCACCCATCCGACAGGGAGCCATGGCTACACCTTC
- TRBJ1-2 TRBV19 - CASRQVPLYGYTF TGTGCCAGCCGACAGGTCCCCCTCTATGGCTACACCTTC
- TRBJ2-1 TRBV5-1 TRBD2 CASTPFGGTYNEQFF TGCGCCAGCACCCCATTCGGGGGGACCTACAATGAGCAGTTCTTC
- TRBJ2-3 TRBV3-1/TRBV3-2 TRBD2 CASRYSGGATDTQYF TGTGCCAGCAGGTATAGCGGGGGGGCGACAGATACGCAGTATTTT
- TRBJ1-1 TRBV6-2/TRBV6-3 - CASSDSENTEAFF TGTGCCAGCAGCGACTCGGAGAACACTGAAGCTTTCTTT
- TRBJ1-6 TRBV9 - CASSGTPLSSPLHF TGTGCCAGCAGCGGGACTCCACTCTCTTCACCCCTCCACTTT
- TRBJ1-5 TRBV6-2/TRBV6-3 - CASSLGDTDNQPQHF TGTGCCAGCAGCCTCGGGGACACAGACAATCAGCCCCAGCATTTT
- TRBJ2-7 TRBV18 TRBD1 CASSPSPDRANEQYF TGTGCCAGCTCACCCTCTCCCGACAGGGCCAACGAGCAGTACTTC
once TRBJ2-5 TRBV29-1 - CSVEQGRETQYF TGCAGCGTTGAGCAGGGTCGGGAGACCCAGTACTTC
once TRBJ2-5 TRBV19 TRBD2 CASSQGRLAVGSETQYF TGTGCCAGTTCCCAAGGGAGGCTAGCGGTAGGGTCAGAGACCCAGTACTTC
- TRBJ1-1 TRBV2 - CASRREGNTEAFF TGTGCCAGCCGCAGGGAGGGTAACACTGAAGCTTTCTTT
- TRBJ1-2 TRBV21-1 - CASSARQGLDGYTF TGTGCCAGCAGCGCCCGACAGGGGCTAGATGGCTACACCTTC
- TRBJ1-1 TRBV29-1 - CSAQQGRDYTEAFF TGCAGCGCTCAACAGGGTCGGGATTACACTGAAGCTTTCTTT
once TRBJ1-5 TRBV18 - CASSPDRDQPQHF TGTGCCAGCTCACCGGACAGAGATCAGCCCCAGCATTTT
- TRBJ2-6 TRBV2 TRBD1 CAVDRGNSGANVLTF TGTGCCGTCGACAGGGGGAACTCTGGGGCCAACGTCCTGACTTTC
once TRBJ2-1 TRBV9 TRBD2 CASSVGLAEGNEQFF TGTGCCAGCAGCGTAGGGCTAGCGGAAGGGAATGAGCAGTTCTTC
- TRBJ2-2 TRBV19 TRBD2 CASTQGQRGDTGELFF TGTGCCAGTACCCAAGGCCAGCGGGGGGACACCGGGGAGCTGTTTTTT
- TRBJ2-2 TRBV6-5 - CASSRLRSTGELFF TGTGCCAGCAGTCGACTTAGGAGCACCGGGGAGCTGTTTTTT
- TRBJ2-7 TRBV28 TRBD1 CASRTGTPYEQYF TGTGCCAGCAGGACAGGGACGCCCTACGAGCAGTACTTC
- TRBJ2-1 TRBV4-1 TRBD2 CASSQLTSSNEQFF TGCGCCAGCAGCCAACTGACTAGCAGCAATGAGCAGTTCTTC
- TRBJ1-1 TRBV19 TRBD1 CASSTPTGGPNTEAFF TGTGCCAGTAGTACCCCGACAGGGGGCCCGAACACTGAAGCTTTCTTT
- TRBJ2-2 TRBV2 - CASSEGQGGPGELFF TGTGCCAGCAGTGAAGGGCAGGGAGGCCCCGGGGAGCTGTTTTTT
- TRBJ2-2 TRBV19 TRBD1 CASSIRTGNTGELFF TGTGCCAGTAGTATCCGGACAGGGAACACCGGGGAGCTGTTTTTT
few TRBJ1-1 TRBV6-5 - CASSDTGITQEAFF TGTGCCAGCAGCGACACAGGAATCACGCAGGAAGCTTTCTTT
- TRBJ2-1 TRBV5-4 TRBD2 CASSLGNSGVNEQFF TGTGCCAGCAGCTTGGGGAATAGCGGGGTTAATGAGCAGTTCTTC
- TRBJ2-5 TRBV7-9 TRBD1 CASSPYGQGRETQYF TGTGCCAGCAGCCCCTATGGACAGGGACGGGAGACCCAGTACTTC
- TRBJ2-7 TRBV28 - CASSFGGNYEQYF TGTGCCAGCAGTTTTGGGGGGAACTACGAGCAGTACTTC
few TRBJ2-2 TRBV10-1 TRBD2 CASSESTRGGGTNTGELFF TGCGCCAGCAGTGAGTCGACCCGGGGCGGGGGGACGAACACCGGGGAGCTGTTTTTT
- TRBJ2-5 TRBV13 - CASSPTSQETQYF TGTGCCAGCAGCCCGACAAGCCAAGAGACCCAGTACTTC
- TRBJ1-5 TRBV2 - CASSALGQFRGNQPQHF TGTGCCAGCAGTGCCCTAGGACAGTTTCGGGGCAATCAGCCCCAGCATTTT
- TRBJ2-5 TRBV2 TRBD2 CASTSGGRETQYF TGTGCCAGCACGAGCGGGGGTCGGGAGACCCAGTACTTC
- TRBJ1-3 TRBV29-1 - CSVRQASGNTIYF TGCAGCGTCCGACAGGCCTCTGGAAACACCATATATTTT
- TRBJ2-3 TRBV18 - CASSPDRSTDTQYF TGTGCCAGCTCACCCGACAGAAGCACAGATACGCAGTATTTT
few TRBJ1-2 TRBV6-6 - CASSVRQDNYGYTF TGTGCCAGCAGTGTCCGACAGGATAACTATGGCTACACCTTC
- TRBJ1-5 TRBV4-1 - CASSQEGPRNQPQHF TGCGCCAGCAGCCAAGAGGGGCCCCGCAATCAGCCCCAGCATTTT
- TRBJ1-2 TRBV2 - CASSEGQVQGYTF TGTGCCAGCAGTGAAGGACAGGTACAAGGCTACACCTTC
- TRBJ1-2 TRBV2 - CASSQGIYGYTF TGTGCCAGCAGCCAGGGGATCTATGGCTACACCTTC
- TRBJ2-1 TRBV7-9 - CASSQTAYNEQFF TGTGCCAGCAGCCAGACAGCTTACAATGAGCAGTTCTTC